This T cell receptor (beta chain) was observed in a study of cytomegalovirus exposure and HLA in healthy donors. 60 Vbeta and 13 Jbeta primers were used in PCR. Libraries were prepared by immunoSEQ multiplex PCR; TCRdb keeps only in-frame clonotypes and omits some of them. In the table there are over 150,000 clones, around 70% of which are singletons. There are 14 residues in the CDR3. Trimming removed 3 bases from V and 2 bases from J, with 10 bases in between. Germline CDR1 and CDR2: SGHTS and YDEGEE. J is TRBJ2-3 and V is TRBV5-8; no reliable D call. The specimen sequenced was PBMCs. The TCR originated in a male donor in good health and CMV-seronegative. CDR3 nucleotides: TGTGCCAGCAGCTATGAAGCTTACACAGATACGCAGTATTTT. This encodes CASSYEAYTDTQYF.